The sequence of this T cell receptor beta chain was determined in a study of T cells after posttransplantation cyclophosphamide. Study conclusions and caveats: Blood and skin or GI T cell repertoires showed limited TRB overlap. Recipient CMV seropositivity and CMV reactivation strongly tracked TRB clonality.

Regarding this clone: Its antigen remains unknown.

Assay used: immunoSEQ multiplex PCR; TCRdb lists only in-frame clones, some missing. This table holds some 33,000 clones, roughly 91% found once. Germline-derived CDR1 and CDR2 are KGHSH and LQKENI. Trimming left V 4 bases short and J 4 bases short, with 13 bases between. The CDR3 spans 14 residues. The naive gate required viable CD3+CD4+ or CD3+CD8+ cells with CCR7+CD45RA+CD45RO-CD95-CD27+CD28+ phenotype. This related bone marrow graft donor gave peripheral blood on the day of marrow donation. The sample comprised naive CD4+ T cells sorted from blood. This clonotype was sampled from a man aged 25-40 years in good health and a related stem cell transplant donor. The chain employs TRBV18 and TRBJ1-1; weak D call: TRBD1 (6 bases). CDR3 nucleotides: TGTGCCAGCTCACTCAGGGGCTGGGGCACTGAAGCTTTCTTT. It codes for CASSLRGWGTEAFF.